The next 24 T cell receptor beta chains were all read from a single sample in a study of blood T cell repertoires in COVID-19. Produced via immunoSEQ multiplex PCR; TCRdb's table is partial and in-frame only. The sample has approximately 100,000 clones, 80% to 85% seen once. Source material: peripheral blood. These receptors all stem from a man in his 60s with acute or convalescent COVID-19.

The V and J genes are TRBV5-8 and TRBJ1-6; no reliable D call. V lost 0 bases, J lost 13 bases, and 11 bases lay in between. This CDR3 comprises 13 residues. The germline gives CDR1 SGHTS, CDR2 YDEGEE. CDR3 protein: CASSLDRDLPLHF. In nucleotides, the CDR3 is TGTGCCAGCAGCTTGGATCGGGATTTGCCCCTCCACTTT.

The genes are TRBV27 and TRBJ2-5, with D maybe TRBD1 (5 bases). CDR1 and CDR2 (germline): MNHEY, SMNVEV (reference sequence). The V end was cut by 8 bases, the J end by 3 bases, with 16 bases between. This CDR3 contains 14 residues. The CDR3 region is CASQTWGGEETQYF. Here the CDR3 DNA reads TGTGCCAGCCAAACATGGGGCGGCGAAGAGACCCAGTACTTC.

In its sample, this clone was seen once. V usage is TRBV9 and J usage is TRBJ2-1; TRBD1 matches at 7 bases. Germline V gives CDR1 SGDLS, CDR2 YYNGEE. The CDR3 contains 17 residues. The trim removed 4 bases at V and 2 bases at J, leaving 12 bases unmatched. CDR3 loop: CASSSHQEGAPYNEQFF. CDR3 nucleotide sequence: TGTGCCAGCAGCTCTCACCAAGAGGGGGCTCCCTACAATGAGCAGTTCTTC.

V and J are TRBV5-1 and TRBJ2-7; 7 bases match TRBD1. The V gene's germline CDR1 is SGHRS and CDR2 YFSETQ. The CDR3 has 14 residues. With V trimmed by 3 bases and J by 4 bases, 7 bases remained unmatched. CDR3 nucleotides: TGCGCCAGCAGCTACGGGACAGCAAATTACGAGCAGTACTTC. This gives the protein CASSYGTANYEQYF.

In this sample, this clone turned up once. V usage is TRBV28 and J usage is TRBJ2-3; D may be TRBD1 (5 bases). The CDR3 totals 16 residues. The V gene lost 5 bases and the J gene lost 2 bases, with 17 bases spanning the gap. Germline V CDR1 and CDR2: MDHEN, SYDVKM. This CDR3 is CASSADRRAVTDTQYF. CDR3 in DNA: TGTGCCAGCAGTGCAGACAGACGGGCCGTCACAGATACGCAGTATTTT. Full variable domain (remainder filled in from reference TRBV28 and TRBJ2-3): DVKVTQSSRYLVKRTGEKVFLECVQDMDHENMFWYRQDPGLGLRLIYFSYDVKMKEKGDIPEGYSVSREKKERFSLILESASTNQTSMYLCASSADRRAVTDTQYFGPGTRLTVL.

The rearrangement links TRBV5-6 to TRBJ2-7, with D tentatively TRBD1 (5 bases). The CDR3 is made up of 15 amino acids. Looked up from germline, CDR1 is SGHDT and CDR2 is YYEEEE. V shed 2 bases and J shed 0 bases, with 12 bases lying between them. CDR3 sequence reads: CASSFGRQPSYEQYF. CDR3 nucleotides: TGTGCCAGCAGCTTTGGGCGACAGCCCTCCTACGAGCAGTACTTC.

The gene calls are TRBV9 and TRBJ1-1, with TRBD1 identical over 7 bases. V dropped 0 bases and J dropped 6; count of bases not matched to a gene: 11. The CDR3 runs 16 residues. Germline V gene data show CDR1 as SGDLS and CDR2 as YYNGEE. Written as DNA, the CDR3 is TGTGCCAGCAGCGTAGCTGATACGGCAGGGGGTTCTGAAGCTTTCTTT. Its protein is CASSVADTAGGSEAFF.

The rearrangement joins TRBV28 to TRBJ2-7, with TRBD1 matching 10 bases. Germline CDR1 reads MDHEN; CDR2 reads SYDVKM. CDR3 length: 17 amino acids. The trim removed 3 bases at V and 4 bases at J, leaving 12 bases unmatched. Here the CDR3 DNA reads TGTGCCAGCAGTTTCTATCTCCGGGACAGGGGTTCTTACGAGCAGTACTTC. Its protein product is CASSFYLRDRGSYEQYF. The whole variable domain, remainder taken from reference TRBV28 and TRBJ2-7, is DVKVTQSSRYLVKRTGEKVFLECVQDMDHENMFWYRQDPGLGLRLIYFSYDVKMKEKGDIPEGYSVSREKKERFSLILESASTNQTSMYLCASSFYLRDRGSYEQYFGPGTRLTVT.

The V call is TRBV27, the J call TRBJ2-3; 9 bases match TRBD2. The CDR3 has 16 residues. Germline CDR1 is MNHEY and CDR2 is SMNVEV (reference sequence). Trimming took 5 bases from V and 6 from J; bases not matched to a gene: 12. Here the CDR3 reads CASSNLAGYGKDTQYF. As DNA, the CDR3 is TGTGCCAGCAGTAACCTAGCGGGGTACGGCAAGGATACGCAGTATTTT.

The chain combines TRBV3-1 (or the pseudogene TRBV3-2) with TRBJ1-2, with unresolved D. Trimming stripped 1 base from V and 5 bases from J, with 14 bases between. The CDR3 totals 15 residues. Per the germline V gene, CDR1 is LGHDT and CDR2 is YNNKEL (reference sequence). The CDR3, as DNA: TGTGCCAGCAGCCAAGGTGTAGGCGGAAATTATGGCTACACCTTC. This translates into CASSQGVGGNYGYTF.

J is TRBJ1-2 and V is TRBV5-4; TRBD1 matches at 9 bases. The CDR3 spans 15 residues. Germline-derived CDR1 and CDR2 are SGHNT and YYREEE (reference sequence). V shed 0 bases and J 6 bases; nucleotides not matched to a gene: 6. CDR3 bases: TGTGCCAGCAGCTTGGGGGACAGGGTGGGCCATGGCTACACCTTC. This sequence encodes CASSLGDRVGHGYTF.

J is TRBJ1-3 and V is TRBV19, with no clear D. The CDR3 has 15 residues. Germline V gene sequence: CDR1 LNHDA, CDR2 SQIVND (reference sequence). V lost 0 bases and J 4 bases, leaving 10 bases between the germline ends. The CDR3 DNA reads as TGTGCCAGTAGTATAGATTCTTACTTCGGAAACACCATATATTTT. This translates into CASSIDSYFGNTIYF.

The chain has TRBV19 and TRBJ1-4; tentatively, D is TRBD1 (6 bases). V gave up 3 bases and J gave up 1 base, with 9 bases separating them. Germline lookup yields CDR1 LNHDA and CDR2 SQIVND (reference sequence). The CDR3 runs to 15 residues. In DNA form, the CDR3 reads TGTGCCAGTAGTATCCTACAGGGAACTAATGAAAAACTGTTTTTT. This encodes CASSILQGTNEKLFF.

The gene calls are TRBV9 and TRBJ2-1; possible D gene TRBD2, 5 bases. Looked up from germline, CDR1 is SGDLS and CDR2 is YYNGEE. V gave up 4 bases and J gave up 6 bases, with 20 bases separating them. This CDR3 contains 16 residues. The CDR3 here is CASSSFTSSLFNEQFF. CDR3 in DNA: TGTGCCAGCAGCTCATTCACTAGTTCTCTTTTCAATGAGCAGTTCTTC.

J is TRBJ1-1 and V is TRBV18, with D possibly matching TRBD1 (5 bases). The CDR3 loop spans 15 amino acids. Germline lookup yields CDR1 KGHSH and CDR2 LQKENI. V lost 6 bases, J lost 1 base, and 15 bases lay in between. In nucleotides, the CDR3 is TGTGCCAGCTCCCCTTCAGGTAGGGGGAACACTGAAGCTTTCTTT. As protein: CASSPSGRGNTEAFF.

The chain uses TRBV29-1 and TRBJ2-7, with D tentatively TRBD1 (5 bases). The CDR3 is 12 residues long. With 6 bases removed from V and 0 bases from J, the gap between germline ends came to 9 bases. Per germline, CDR1 SQVTM and CDR2 ANQGSEA. DNA for the CDR3: TGCAGCGTCCGCGACAGCTCCTACGAGCAGTACTTC. Translation: CSVRDSSYEQYF.

This chain links TRBV7-6 with TRBJ2-5; TRBD2 might be the D (7 bases). Germline CDR1 and CDR2: SGHVS and FNYEAQ. Trimming removed 5 bases from V and 3 bases from J, with 16 bases in between. The CDR3 totals 15 residues. CDR3 protein: CASSRPAGAEETQYF. The CDR3 DNA reads as TGTGCCAGCAGCCGCCCTGCGGGGGCTGAAGAGACCCAGTACTTC. Supplemented by reference TRBV7-6 and TRBJ2-5, the full variable domain reads GAGVSQSPRYKVTKRGQDVALRCDPISGHVSLYWYRQALGQGPEFLTYFNYEAQQDKSGLPNDRFSAERPEGSISTLTIQRTEQRDSAMYRCASSRPAGAEETQYFGPGTRLLVL.

This clone was observed once. This specimen includes other DNA sequences encoding the same CDR3. The rearrangement links TRBV5-1 to TRBJ2-1; TRBD1 matches 11 bases. The CDR3 is 15 amino acids. V lost 2 bases, J lost 6 bases, and 4 bases stayed unmatched. Germline V gene lookup returns CDR1 SGHRS and CDR2 YFSETQ. CDR3 protein: CASSLAGTGGNEQFF. The CDR3 DNA is TGCGCCAGCAGCTTAGCCGGGACAGGGGGCAATGAGCAGTTCTTC.

The rearrangement joins TRBV5-3 to TRBJ1-3; 9 bases match TRBD1. TRBV5-3 is sorted into the ORF group, with uncertain function. V lost 0 bases and J lost 8; bases outside the gene matches: 21. The CDR3 totals 20 residues. The CDR3 region has the DNA TGTGCCAGAAGCTTGGTGTGCCCCCCCGGGACAGGGACTCTAACTGACACCATATATTTT. It translates to CARSLVCPPGTGTLTDTIYF.

This clone has a count of ten or more. This chain joins TRBV14 and TRBJ2-7; D unclear. Per the germline V gene, CDR1 is SGHDN and CDR2 is FVKESK. V lost 3 bases to trimming and J lost 4 bases, with 10 bases between them. This CDR3 contains 13 residues. In nucleotides, the CDR3 is TGTGCCAGCAGCCAGCACACAGCTTACGAGCAGTACTTC. Amino acids: CASSQHTAYEQYF. The whole variable domain, filled in from reference TRBV14 and TRBJ2-7, reads EAGVTQFPSHSVIEKGQTVTLRCDPISGHDNLYWYRRVMGKEIKFLLHFVKESKQDESGMPNNRFLAERTGGTYSTLKVQPAELEDSGVYFCASSQHTAYEQYFGPGTRLTVT.

This clone was observed a single time. The chain joins TRBV19 to TRBJ2-3; 10 bases align to TRBD2. Per germline, CDR1 LNHDA and CDR2 SQIVND (reference sequence). V lost 6 bases to trimming and J lost 5 bases; unmatched junction nucleotides: 17. The CDR3 is 18 residues long. CDR3 protein: CASRSQRAVAGGGDTQYF. In nucleotides, the CDR3 is TGTGCCAGTAGAAGCCAGAGAGCCGTAGCGGGGGGAGGAGATACGCAGTATTTT.

The chain is built from TRBV7-3 and TRBJ2-1; possible D gene TRBD2, 5 bases. Germline V gene lookup returns CDR1 SGHTA and CDR2 FQGTGA. Trimming stripped 3 bases from V and 7 bases from J, with 10 bases between. There are 13 residues in the CDR3. CDR3 DNA: TGTGCCAGCAGCTTCCTACTAGGGAATGAGCAGTTCTTC. This encodes CASSFLLGNEQFF.

The chain recombines TRBV30 with TRBJ2-2; 7 bases match TRBD1. After removal of 4 bases from V and 5 bases from J, the junction contained 7 bases not matched to a gene. The CDR3 is 14 amino acids. Per germline, CDR1 GTSNPN and CDR2 SVGIG (reference sequence). CDR3: CAWNLGGRTGELFF. The CDR3 bases are TGTGCCTGGAATCTAGGGGGCCGGACCGGGGAGCTGTTTTTT. The full variable domain, completed using reference TRBV30 and TRBJ2-2, is SQTIHQWPATLVQPVGSPLSLECTVEGTSNPNLYWYRQAAGRGLQLLFYSVGIGQISSEVPQNLSASRPQDRQFILSSKKLLLSDSGFYLCAWNLGGRTGELFFGEGSRLTVL.

The chain couples TRBV19 to TRBJ1-2; D is undetermined. Between the trimmed V and J ends, which lost 5 bases and 6 bases, there was a span of 4 bases. CDR1 LNHDA and CDR2 SQIVND come from the germline V gene (reference sequence). The CDR3 length is 10 residues. CDR3 DNA sequence: TGTGCCAGTAGTCCTCATGGCTACACCTTC. It encodes CASSPHGYTF. Full variable domain (missing parts from reference TRBV19 and TRBJ1-2): DGGITQSPKYLFRKEGQNVTLSCEQNLNHDAMYWYRQDPGQGLRLIYYSQIVNDFQKGDIAEGYSVSREKKESFPLTVTSAQKNPTAFYLCASSPHGYTFGSGTRLTVV.